This paragraph covers one T cell receptor (beta chain) sequence. Every TCR cDNA molecule bore its own unique molecular identifier. TCRdb called the 5' RACE reads again in MiXCR, with one record for every CDR3 protein. The sample has some 38,000 distinct CDR3 sequences, 6% to 8% seen once. Sample time point: sample taken at primary tumor resection. The donor population consisted of some 70 patients with untreated, early-stage non-small cell lung cancer. V gave up 0 bases and J gave up 5 bases, with 7 bases separating them. Germline lookup yields CDR1 KGHSH and CDR2 LQKENI. The CDR3 sequence is 13 residues long. The data stem from a study of spatial heterogeneity in lung cancer.

This clonotype was obtained from a male donor with early-stage non-small cell lung cancer. The rearrangement uses TRBV18 and TRBJ2-5; no reliable D call. The starting material was PBMCs, obtained at surgery. The CDR3 region is CASSPPSWETQYF. The CDR3 coding sequence is TGTGCCAGCTCACCACCGAGTTGGGAGACCCAGTACTTC.